This TCR beta chain was recorded in a study of blood T cell repertoires in COVID-19. On the study more broadly: The United States, Italy and Spain were the sources of the acute and convalescent COVID-19 samples. T cells, B-cell-depleted T cells, or PBMCs provided the cDNA or gDNA that served as material.

V was clipped by 6 bases and J by 4 bases; unmatched bases: 8. CDR3 size: 15 residues. Germline V gives CDR1 LNHDA, CDR2 SQIVND (reference sequence). The table came from immunoSEQ multiplex PCR; TCRdb's copy has only in-frame clones and leaves some out. The table shows 210,000 or so clones, with around 80% occurring only once. The rearrangement uses TRBV19 and TRBJ1-3; 8 nucleotides line up with TRBD1. The sequence came from a woman of 80 years or more with active or convalescent COVID-19. The sample was peripheral blood. The CDR3 spells CASSQGALEGNTIYF. DNA for the CDR3: TGTGCCAGTAGCCAGGGGGCTTTGGAAGGAAACACCATATATTTT.